The 10 T cell receptor beta chains given below trace back to one sample, sequenced in a study of T cells in Graves' hyperthyroidism and ophthalmopathy. Authors of the study amplified TCR beta CDR3 regions from RNA transcripts. An initial round of RT-PCR targeting the TCR CDR3 relied on the HTBI primer set. TCRdb re-called the multiplex PCR reads with MiXCR, one entry per CDR3 protein. The sample lists around 340,000 distinct CDR3 sequences, about 21% occurring once. The specimen was blood. The receptor set was obtained from a woman between 45 and 65 years old with Graves' hyperthyroidism.

This clonotype was counted ten times or more. The rearrangement uses TRBV12-3 or TRBV12-4 and TRBJ2-3; possible D gene TRBD1, 5 bases. The V gene lost 8 bases and the J gene lost 4 bases, with 13 bases spanning the gap. The CDR3 is 13 residues long. This CDR3 reads CASGHLSPDTQYF. CDR3 DNA: TGTGCCAGCGGACATCTAAGCCCAGATACGCAGTATTTT.

In its sample, this clonotype was seen a few times. The CDR3 DNA follows: TGCAGTGCCAGGACTAGCGAACCTAACTACAATGAGCAGTTCTTC. Its translation: CSARTSEPNYNEQFF. The chain employs TRBV20-1 and TRBJ2-1, with 9 positions matching TRBD2. From germline, CDR1 is DFQATT and CDR2 SNEGSKA (reference sequence). V gave up 6 bases and J gave up 3 bases; unmatched junction bases: 9. This CDR3 region has 15 residues.

This clonotype was detected ten times or more. The rearrangement uses TRBV5-1 and TRBJ1-1, with TRBD1 identical over 7 bases. V dropped 5 bases and J dropped 7; count of bases not matched to a gene: 11. Germline CDR1 and CDR2: SGHRS and YFSETQ. The CDR3 is 14 amino acids. CDR3 residues: CASSKQGRSNEAFF. The CDR3 coding sequence is TGCGCCAGCAGTAAACAGGGGCGTTCCAATGAAGCTTTCTTT.

This clonotype occurred a few times. The chain links TRBV19 to TRBJ2-5; the D is unclear. The V end lost 5 bases, the J end lost 3 bases, and 10 bases lay between the germline ends. This CDR3 region has 13 residues. CDR1 and CDR2 (germline): LNHDA, SQIVND (reference sequence). The CDR3: CASSSPGKETQYF. In DNA, the CDR3 is TGTGCCAGTAGTTCCCCGGGCAAAGAGACCCAGTACTTC.

A remark on this clonotype: This may stem from a read error, because a much larger clone lies one nucleotide away. The chain is built from TRBV6-9 and TRBJ1-2; 7 nucleotides match TRBD1. Germline V lookup: CDR1 MNHGY, CDR2 SVAAGI. The CDR3 is made up of 16 amino acids. CDR3 protein: CASSFTTGRKGNGYAF. CDR3 DNA: TGTGCCAGCAGTTTCACGACAGGGAGAAAGGGCAATGGCTACGCCTTC.

V is TRBV30 and J is TRBJ2-1, with D possibly being TRBD1 (5 bases). CDR1 and CDR2 from the germline V gene are GTSNPN and SVGIG (reference sequence). The CDR3 is 15 residues long. The ends were cut back, 5 bases at V and 0 bases at J, with 14 bases in the middle. The CDR3 protein is CAWLKGSSSYNEQFF. The CDR3 coding sequence is TGTGCCTGGCTGAAGGGGTCCAGCTCCTACAATGAGCAGTTCTTC.

This clonotype was seen ten or more times. This sequence joins TRBV6-1 and TRBJ1-1; 8 nucleotides agree with TRBD1. The CDR3 sequence is 15 residues long. V lost 1 base and J lost 3; bases outside the gene matches: 4. CDR1 is MNHNS, CDR2 SASEGT, per germline. CDR3 nucleotide sequence: TGTGCCAGCAGTGAAGTGGACAGGGTTGACACTGAAGCTTTCTTT. Translating it yields CASSEVDRVDTEAFF.

Only a few counts were recorded for this clonotype. The chain recombines TRBV6-1 with TRBJ1-2; D is perhaps TRBD1 (6 bases). V lost 2 bases and J lost 6, with 16 bases in between. This CDR3 region has 15 residues. Germline V gene sequence: CDR1 MNHNS, CDR2 SASEGT. CDR3 residues: CASSETGGAWNGYTF. The CDR3 region has the DNA TGTGCCAGCAGTGAAACGGGGGGGGCATGGAATGGCTACACCTTC.

In its sample, this clonotype was seen once. Possible read error: a much larger clone is one base away. The chain recombines TRBV20-1 with TRBJ1-1, with D maybe TRBD1 (6 bases). V lost 6 bases, J lost 0 bases, and 17 bases lay in between. CDR3 length: 15 residues. CDR1 is DFQATT and CDR2 is SNEGSKA in the germline V gene (reference sequence). This CDR3 reads CSASAAGQMNTEAFF. Written as DNA, the CDR3 is TGCAGTGCCAGTGCAGCTGGACAGATGAACACTGAAGCTTTCTTT.

This clonotype was observed at least ten times. The rearrangement joins TRBV5-1 to TRBJ2-7; D unclear. The CDR3 consists of 14 residues. The V and J ends lost 0 bases and 1 base respectively, with 8 bases between them. The germline gives CDR1 SGHRS, CDR2 YFSETQ. CDR3 loop: CASSLAASSYEQYF. In DNA form, the CDR3 reads TGCGCCAGCAGCTTGGCCGCGTCATCCTACGAGCAGTACTTC. Variable domain in full (rest from reference TRBV5-1 and TRBJ2-7): KAGVTQTPRYLIKTRGQQVTLSCSPISGHRSVSWYQQTPGQGLQFLFEYFSETQRNKGNFPGRFSGRQFSNSRSEMNVSTLELGDSALYLCASSLAASSYEQYFGPGTRLTVT.